The source of this T cell receptor beta chain is a study of beta chain features in type 1 diabetes. The CDR3 spans 11 residues. CDR1 MDHEN and CDR2 SYDVKM come from the germline V gene. Trimming removed 1 base at V and 10 bases at J, with 7 bases between. This clone was seen a few times. Its antigen is not identified. Expressed TCRB transcripts were sequenced because the entire RNA isolate underwent reverse transcription. Only in-frame clones appear in the TCRdb table, and some are missing; sequencing was by immunoSEQ multiplex PCR. In the table there are 450,000 to 600,000 clones, approximately 30% of which are singletons. Notes on the study in general: Sequencing from cDNA could over-represent high-TCR-expressing cells.

Stem cell-like memory, regulatory, central memory and naive CD4+ cells were sorted via CD45RO/CCR7/CD25/CD127/CD95/CD27. Material for sequencing was naive CD4+ T cells from blood. This clonotype was sampled from a man in his late teens or twenties in good health. This chain connects TRBV28 to TRBJ2-5; D not resolved. CDR3 sequence (DNA): TGTGCCAGCAGTTTATTTGCCAACCAGTACTTC. Translating it yields CASSLFANQYF. The complete variable domain, with remaining parts taken from reference TRBV28 and TRBJ2-5, reads DVKVTQSSRYLVKRTGEKVFLECVQDMDHENMFWYRQDPGLGLRLIYFSYDVKMKEKGDIPEGYSVSREKKERFSLILESASTNQTSMYLCASSLFANQYFGPGTRLLVL.